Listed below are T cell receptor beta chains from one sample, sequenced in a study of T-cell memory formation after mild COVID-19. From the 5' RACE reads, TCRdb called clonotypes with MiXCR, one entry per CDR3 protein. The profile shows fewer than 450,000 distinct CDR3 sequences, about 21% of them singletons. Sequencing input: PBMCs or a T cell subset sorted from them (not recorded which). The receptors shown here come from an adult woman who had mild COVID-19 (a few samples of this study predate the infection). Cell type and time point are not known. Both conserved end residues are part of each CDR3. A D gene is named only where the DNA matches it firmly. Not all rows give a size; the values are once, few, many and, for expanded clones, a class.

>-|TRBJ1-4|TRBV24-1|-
CATSPQEWVIQTNEKLFF
TGTGCCACCAGTCCTCAGGAATGGGTGATTCAAACTAATGAAAAACTGTTTTTT
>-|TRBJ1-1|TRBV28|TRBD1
CASSFPLLAGGTEAFF
TGTGCCAGCAGTTTCCCTCTATTGGCAGGGGGGACTGAAGCTTTCTTT
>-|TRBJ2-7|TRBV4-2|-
CASSQQSRGGSHEQYF
TGTGCCAGCAGCCAACAATCCCGAGGGGGGTCCCACGAGCAGTACTTC
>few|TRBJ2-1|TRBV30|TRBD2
CAWSVGTSAYNEQFF
TGTGCCTGGAGTGTAGGGACTAGCGCCTACAATGAGCAGTTCTTC
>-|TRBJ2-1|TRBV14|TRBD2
CASSGTSGRREQFF
TGTGCCAGCAGCGGGACTAGCGGGAGACGTGAGCAGTTCTTC
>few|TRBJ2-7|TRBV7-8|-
CASSLVQRRQGSGEQYF
TGTGCCAGCAGCTTAGTCCAACGCAGGCAGGGGTCAGGGGAGCAGTACTTC
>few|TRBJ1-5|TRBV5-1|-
CASTPSRGNQPQHF
TGCGCCAGTACCCCCTCAAGGGGGAATCAGCCCCAGCATTTT
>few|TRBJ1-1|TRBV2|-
CASSAGRFNTEAFF
TGTGCCAGCAGTGCAGGACGGTTCAACACTGAAGCTTTCTTT
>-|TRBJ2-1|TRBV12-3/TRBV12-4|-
CASSLGSLGNEQFF
TGTGCCAGCAGTTTAGGGTCCCTGGGCAATGAGCAGTTCTTC
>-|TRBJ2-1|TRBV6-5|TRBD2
CASRTGGSYNEQFF
TGTGCCAGCAGAACGGGGGGCTCCTACAATGAGCAGTTCTTC
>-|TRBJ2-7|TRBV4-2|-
CASSQDYRTDKQYF
TGTGCCAGCAGCCAAGATTATCGGACAGACAAGCAGTACTTC
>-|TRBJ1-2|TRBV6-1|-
CASSWGGEGGYTF
TGTGCCAGCTCCTGGGGGGGGGAGGGTGGCTACACCTTC
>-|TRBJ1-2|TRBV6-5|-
CASSYSGVGYGYTF
TGTGCCAGCAGTTACTCAGGGGTCGGGTATGGCTACACCTTC
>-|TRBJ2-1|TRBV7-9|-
CASGGHEQFF
TGTGCCAGCGGCGGGCATGAGCAGTTCTTC
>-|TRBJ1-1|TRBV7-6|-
CASSLVQKGTEAFF
TGTGCCAGCAGCTTAGTACAGAAGGGCACTGAAGCTTTCTTT
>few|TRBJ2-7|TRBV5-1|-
CASRRVGSYEQYF
TGCGCCAGCAGGAGGGTGGGGTCCTACGAGCAGTACTTC
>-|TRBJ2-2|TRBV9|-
CASSLRGEGTEPAETGELFF
TGTGCCAGCAGCCTCCGAGGGGAGGGGACAGAACCCGCAGAAACCGGGGAGCTGTTTTTT
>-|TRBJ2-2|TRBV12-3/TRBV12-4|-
CASSLGLALSTGELFF
TGTGCCAGCAGTCTTGGACTCGCCCTATCCACCGGGGAGCTGTTTTTT
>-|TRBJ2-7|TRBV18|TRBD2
CASSPATVAGGVYEQYF
TGTGCCAGCTCACCTGCCACCGTAGCGGGTGGGGTTTACGAGCAGTACTTC
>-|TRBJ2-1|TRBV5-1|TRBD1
CASSTTGQGIRDEQFF
TGCGCCAGCAGCACCACGGGACAGGGTATACGGGATGAGCAGTTCTTC
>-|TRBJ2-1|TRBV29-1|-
CSVEGPGKGGYNEQFF
TGCAGCGTTGAGGGCCCCGGAAAGGGGGGATACAATGAGCAGTTCTTC
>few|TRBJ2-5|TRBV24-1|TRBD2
CATSDPGLAGLETQYF
TGTGCCACCAGTGACCCCGGACTAGCGGGGTTGGAGACCCAGTACTTC
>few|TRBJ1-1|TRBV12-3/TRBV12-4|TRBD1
CASRVGQGGTEAFF
TGTGCCAGCAGGGTCGGACAGGGAGGCACTGAAGCTTTCTTT
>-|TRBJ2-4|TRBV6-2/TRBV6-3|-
CASSYDIAALVDIQYF
TGTGCCAGCAGTTACGACATAGCGGCACTGGTTGACATTCAGTACTTC
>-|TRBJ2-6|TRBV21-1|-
CASSYYRGPGGANVLTF
TGTGCCAGCAGCTACTACAGGGGGCCGGGCGGGGCCAACGTCCTGACTTTC
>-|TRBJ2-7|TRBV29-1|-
CSVEDRYRDYEQYF
TGCAGCGTTGAAGATCGGTACAGGGACTACGAGCAGTACTTC
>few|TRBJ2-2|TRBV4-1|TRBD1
CASSQGGQAAGELFF
TGCGCCAGCAGCCAAGGGGGACAGGCGGCCGGGGAGCTGTTTTTT
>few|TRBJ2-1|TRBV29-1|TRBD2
CSVEGRLFNIGRGGLFF
TGCAGCGTTGAGGGGAGGCTCTTTAATATCGGGCGGGGGGGCTTATTCTTC
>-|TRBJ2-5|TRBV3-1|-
CASSHGNSRARGGPHGTQYF
TGTGCCAGCAGTCATGGGAATAGCAGGGCGAGAGGAGGTCCCCACGGGACCCAGTACTTC
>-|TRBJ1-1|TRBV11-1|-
CASSSNRGGTEAFF
TGTGCCAGCAGCTCCAACAGAGGGGGCACTGAAGCTTTCTTT
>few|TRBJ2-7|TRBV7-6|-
CASRPDGSSSYEQYF
TGTGCCAGCAGACCAGACGGTTCAAGCTCCTACGAGCAGTACTTC
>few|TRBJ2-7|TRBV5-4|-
CASSLGAQGNGYEQYF
TGTGCCAGCAGCTTGGGCGCCCAGGGTAACGGGTACGAGCAGTACTTC
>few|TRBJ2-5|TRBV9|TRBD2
CASSGGTSGAQETQYF
TGTGCCAGCAGCGGAGGGACTAGCGGGGCTCAAGAGACCCAGTACTTC
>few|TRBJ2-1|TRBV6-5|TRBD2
CASTPLADTYNEQFF
TGTGCCAGCACGCCACTAGCGGATACTTACAATGAGCAGTTCTTC
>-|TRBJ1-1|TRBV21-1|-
CASSKRPGTENTEAFF
TGTGCCAGCAGCAAGCGTCCCGGGACAGAGAACACTGAAGCTTTCTTT
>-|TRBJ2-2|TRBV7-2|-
CASSFVAGTNTGELFF
TGTGCCAGCAGCTTTGTGGCAGGGACAAACACCGGGGAGCTGTTTTTT
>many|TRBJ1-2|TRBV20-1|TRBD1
CSAKSSGQGSNYGYTF
TGCAGTGCCAAGTCGTCCGGACAGGGCTCTAACTATGGCTACACCTTC